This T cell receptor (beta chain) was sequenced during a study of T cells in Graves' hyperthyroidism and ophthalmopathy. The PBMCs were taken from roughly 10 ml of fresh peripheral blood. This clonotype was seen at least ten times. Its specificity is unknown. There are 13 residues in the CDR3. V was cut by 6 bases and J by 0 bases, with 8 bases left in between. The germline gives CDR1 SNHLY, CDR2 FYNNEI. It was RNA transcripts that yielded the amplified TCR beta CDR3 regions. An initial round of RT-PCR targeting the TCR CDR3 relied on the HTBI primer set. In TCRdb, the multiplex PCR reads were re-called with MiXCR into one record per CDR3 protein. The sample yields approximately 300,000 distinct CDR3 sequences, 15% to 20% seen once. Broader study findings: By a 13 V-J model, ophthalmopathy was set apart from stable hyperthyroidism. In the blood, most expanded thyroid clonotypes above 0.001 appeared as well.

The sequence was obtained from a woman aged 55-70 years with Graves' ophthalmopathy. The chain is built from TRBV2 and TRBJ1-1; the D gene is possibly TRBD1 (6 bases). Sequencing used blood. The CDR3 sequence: CASRWGLNTEAFF. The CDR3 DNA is TGTGCCAGCAGGTGGGGGCTGAACACTGAAGCTTTCTTT.